The 26 T cell receptor beta chains given below trace back to one sample, sequenced in a study of cytomegalovirus exposure and HLA in healthy donors. Vbeta (60) and Jbeta (13) primers were used in the PCR. Assay used: immunoSEQ multiplex PCR; TCRdb lists only in-frame clones, some missing. Among 90,000 to 140,000 clones, more than 60% were seen once, and the ten largest hold about 6%. Sequenced: PBMCs. All receptors come from a male donor in good health and CMV-seronegative.

This clone was picked up one time. The V and J genes are TRBV19 and TRBJ1-5; 7 bases match TRBD1. This CDR3 is 15 amino acids long. CDR1 LNHDA and CDR2 SQIVND come from the germline V gene (reference sequence). J was trimmed by 6 bases and V by 6 bases; bases with no gene match: 11. CDR3 nucleotide sequence: TGTGCCAGTAGCGTCCGCAGGGGGTTAGGTCAGCCCCAGCATTTT. This translates into CASSVRRGLGQPQHF.

This clone was counted a single time. CDR3 sequence (DNA): TGTGCCAGCAGTGGATACTGGGACAGCCAAGAGACCCAGTACTTC. Translated: CASSGYWDSQETQYF. The rearrangement joins TRBV6-1 to TRBJ2-5; TRBD1 agrees at 7 bases. V shed 4 bases, J shed 1 base, and the junction held 6 bases outside the gene matches. This CDR3 is built from 15 residues. Germline lookup yields CDR1 MNHNS and CDR2 SASEGT.

The chain recombines TRBV27 with TRBJ2-3; 11 nucleotides align to TRBD2. Germline values: CDR1 MNHEY, CDR2 SMNVEV (reference sequence). With V trimmed by 5 bases and J by 13 bases, 14 bases remained unmatched. The CDR3 spans 15 residues. The CDR3 loop is CASSPGGSGRAFKYF. CDR3 bases: TGTGCCAGCAGTCCCGGGGGTAGCGGGAGGGCCTTCAAGTATTTT.

This clone was seen only a few times. CDR3 amino acids: CASSSAGGRESWQFF. As DNA, the CDR3 is TGTGCCAGCAGTTCTGCGGGAGGAAGGGAGTCCTGGCAGTTCTTC. The V and J genes are TRBV6-6 and TRBJ2-1; TRBD2 matches at 8 bases. The CDR3 runs to 15 residues. The germline V gene has CDR1 MNHNY and CDR2 SVGAGI (reference sequence). The junction had 14 bases not matched to a gene; V was cut back by 4 bases and J by 12 bases.

V usage is TRBV7-9 and J usage is TRBJ2-1, with 7 bases lining up with TRBD2. Germline V CDR1 and CDR2: SEHNR, FQNEAQ (reference sequence). The ends lost 7 bases at V and 2 bases at J; junction bases unmatched: 11. The CDR3 runs 16 residues. The CDR3 DNA reads as TGTGCCAGCACGTCCCTCGCGGGGGAGGCCTACAATGAGCAGTTCTTC. The encoded protein is CASTSLAGEAYNEQFF.

V gene TRBV9 combines with J gene TRBJ2-7; TRBD2 might be the D (5 bases). This CDR3 spans 12 amino acids. Germline CDR1 and CDR2: SGDLS and YYNGEE. V was trimmed by 3 bases and J by 4 bases, leaving 8 bases between them. In DNA, the CDR3 is TGTGCCAGCAGCGCAGGAGGATACGAGCAGTACTTC. Encoded protein: CASSAGGYEQYF. The complete variable domain, with remaining parts taken from reference TRBV9 and TRBJ2-7, reads DSGVTQTPKHLITATGQRVTLRCSPRSGDLSVYWYQQSLDQGLQFLIQYYNGEERAKGNILERFSAQQFPDLHSELNLSSLELGDSALYFCASSAGGYEQYFGPGTRLTVT.

The rearrangement links TRBV7-9 to TRBJ2-5; 8 positions match TRBD1. V gave up 4 bases and J gave up 2 bases; unmatched junction bases: 3. In germline, CDR1 is SEHNR, CDR2 FQNEAQ (reference sequence). This CDR3 has 14 residues. The CDR3 protein is CASSSRDRQETQYF. The DNA for the CDR3 is TGTGCCAGCAGCTCTCGGGACAGGCAAGAGACCCAGTACTTC.

The chain combines TRBV21-1 with TRBJ2-2; the DNA was not used to check the table's D call, TRBD1. TRBV21-1 is tagged as a pseudogene. The CDR3 spans 16 residues. CDR3 sequence (DNA): TGTGCCAGCAGTACGGGACAGGGGAAGAACACCGGGGAGCTGTTTTTT. Translating gives CASSTGQGKNTGELFF.

The genes are TRBV9 and TRBJ2-1; 8 nucleotides align to TRBD2. The V gene end was trimmed by 2 bases and the J gene end by 3 bases; junction bases not matched to a gene: 4. The CDR3 runs 15 residues. Germline V gene sequence: CDR1 SGDLS, CDR2 YYNGEE. CDR3 DNA sequence: TGTGCCAGCAGCGTGGCGGGGGGAAACTACAATGAGCAGTTCTTC. Amino acid sequence: CASSVAGGNYNEQFF. Variable domain in full (rest from reference TRBV9 and TRBJ2-1): DSGVTQTPKHLITATGQRVTLRCSPRSGDLSVYWYQQSLDQGLQFLIQYYNGEERAKGNILERFSAQQFPDLHSELNLSSLELGDSALYFCASSVAGGNYNEQFFGPGTRLTVL.

The chain is built from TRBV5-4 and TRBJ2-1; 10 bases are shared with TRBD2. Germline assignment: CDR1 SGHNT and CDR2 YYREEE (reference sequence). This CDR3 contains 15 residues. Losses at the gene ends were 0 bases for V and 6 bases for J; bases not matched to a gene: 3. This CDR3 is CASSLVGLASNEQFF. The CDR3 DNA follows: TGTGCCAGCAGCTTGGTGGGACTAGCGAGCAATGAGCAGTTCTTC.

The chain combines TRBV28 with TRBJ2-1; the match to TRBD2 covers 9 bases. V dropped 3 bases and J dropped 3; count of bases not matched to a gene: 3. The germline gives CDR1 MDHEN, CDR2 SYDVKM. The CDR3 consists of 15 residues. The CDR3 spells CASSLGLADYNEQFF. The DNA for the CDR3 is TGTGCCAGCAGTTTGGGACTAGCCGACTACAATGAGCAGTTCTTC.

As DNA, the CDR3 is TGTGCCAGCAGCAAGTCGGCAGGGGGTTCAGGAGATACGCAGTATTTT. Translating gives CASSKSAGGSGDTQYF. The V call is TRBV11-3, the J call TRBJ2-3; 7 bases fit TRBD1. Germline CDR1 is SGHNT and CDR2 is YENEEA. This CDR3 spans 16 amino acids. With V trimmed by 5 bases and J by 5 bases, 13 bases remained unmatched.

This chain joins TRBV10-3 and TRBJ2-7; no firm D call. Trimming left V 2 bases short and J 12 bases short, with 20 bases between. The CDR3 is made up of 14 amino acids. Per the germline V gene, CDR1 is ENHRY and CDR2 is SYGVKD. The CDR3 bases are TGTGCCATCAGTGAGATCGGTGGTTCAGAAGGAGCGTACTTC. It translates to CAISEIGGSEGAYF.

This clone has only a few counts. This chain uses TRBV9 with TRBJ1-2; 7 nucleotides match TRBD1. From germline, CDR1 is SGDLS and CDR2 YYNGEE. After removal of 0 bases from V and 5 bases from J, the junction contained 1 base not matched to a gene. This CDR3 has 13 amino acids. DNA for the CDR3: TGTGCCAGCAGCGTAGACAGGGGATATGGCTACACCTTC. Translation gives CASSVDRGYGYTF.

The V call is TRBV29-1, the J call TRBJ2-1; D is uncertain. V was trimmed by 4 bases and J by 2 bases, leaving 6 bases between them. The CDR3 runs to 12 residues. Germline CDR1 SQVTM, CDR2 ANQGSEA. The DNA for the CDR3 is TGCAGCGTTGGAAGCACCTACAATGAGCAGTTCTTC. Encoded protein: CSVGSTYNEQFF.

In the case of this clone: Within the sample, other DNA sequences also encode this same CDR3. The J gene is TRBJ1-5, the V gene TRBV28, with TRBD1 identical over 8 bases. The CDR3 consists of 17 residues. The J segment lost 0 bases and the V segment lost 7 bases, leaving 11 bases of the junction unmatched. In germline, CDR1 is MDHEN, CDR2 SYDVKM. The CDR3 DNA is TGTGCCAGCACCTTTCGGACAGGGCGGAATAGCAATCAGCCCCAGCATTTT. Translating it yields CASTFRTGRNSNQPQHF.

This chain joins TRBV7-2 and TRBJ2-7, with a tentative D call TRBD2 (5 bases). The CDR3 contains 14 residues. Germline V gene lookup returns CDR1 SGHTA and CDR2 FQGNSA. The ends were cut back, 1 base at V and 7 bases at J, with 14 bases in the middle. For the CDR3, the DNA is TGTGCCAGCAGCTTAGTCGCTAGCAGTCAGGAGCAGTACTTC. It yields the protein CASSLVASSQEQYF. Looking up the rest from reference TRBV7-2 and TRBJ2-7 gives the full variable domain: GAGVSQSPSNKVTEKGKDVELRCDPISGHTALYWYRQSLGQGLEFLIYFQGNSAPDKSGLPSDRFSAERTGGSVSTLTIQRTQQEDSAVYLCASSLVASSQEQYFGPGTRLTVT.

This chain joins TRBV28 and TRBJ2-7, with D unresolved. Trimming pared 6 bases from V and 4 bases from J, leaving 13 bases between. Germline CDR1 MDHEN, CDR2 SYDVKM. This CDR3 comprises 13 residues. CDR3 sequence (DNA): TGTGCCAGCAGGCTAAAGGTACAGTACGAGCAGTACTTC. Translated, it gives CASRLKVQYEQYF.

V usage is TRBV7-2 and J usage is TRBJ1-5; a possible D gene is TRBD1 (5 bases). This CDR3 has 14 residues. V lost 3 bases and J 7 bases, leaving 13 bases between the germline ends. Germline loops: CDR1 SGHTA, CDR2 FQGNSA. Here the CDR3 DNA reads TGTGCCAGCAGCTTCGTGGAGGGGAGGCAGCCCCAGCATTTT. This gives the protein CASSFVEGRQPQHF.

The gene calls are TRBV28 and TRBJ1-5, with 9 bases that match TRBD1. Losses at the gene ends were 2 bases for V and 3 bases for J; bases not matched to a gene: 5. Germline-derived CDR1 and CDR2 are MDHEN and SYDVKM. The CDR3 sequence is 16 residues long. CDR3 in amino acids: CASSLVGTGINQPQHF. CDR3 nucleotide sequence: TGTGCCAGCAGTTTAGTAGGGACAGGGATCAATCAGCCCCAGCATTTT.

About this clone itself: The sample holds other DNA sequences that translate to the same CDR3. This sequence joins TRBV5-1 and TRBJ2-1; 10 positions match TRBD2. The germline V gene has CDR1 SGHRS and CDR2 YFSETQ. V was pared by 4 bases and J by 3 bases, with 1 base of the junction left unmatched. CDR3 length: 14 amino acids. The CDR3 sequence is CASSPSGGYNEQFF. For the CDR3, the DNA is TGCGCCAGCAGCCCTAGCGGGGGCTACAATGAGCAGTTCTTC.

The rearrangement uses TRBV11-1 and TRBJ1-1, with 10 bases that match TRBD1. The CDR3 length is 14 residues. J gave up 3 bases and V 6 bases, and 4 bases lay outside the gene matches. CDR1 and CDR2 from the germline V gene are SGHAT and FQDESV (reference sequence). CDR3 nucleotides: TGTGCCAGCAGTCCAGGACAGGGGGACACTGAAGCTTTCTTT. Translated, it gives CASSPGQGDTEAFF.

The V and J genes are TRBV5-4 and TRBJ2-3, with 9 bases identical to TRBD2. The V gene's germline CDR1 is SGHNT and CDR2 YYREEE (reference sequence). This CDR3 comprises 14 residues. J was trimmed by 5 bases and V by 3 bases; bases with no gene match: 4. The CDR3 DNA sequence: TGTGCCAGCAGCTCAAAACTAGCGGGAGATACGCAGTATTTT. It encodes CASSSKLAGDTQYF.

The chain has TRBV5-1 and TRBJ2-1; 11 positions agree with TRBD2. V lost 8 bases to trimming and J lost 8 bases; unmatched junction nucleotides: 12. This CDR3 is built from 15 residues. The germline V gene has CDR1 SGHRS and CDR2 YFSETQ. The CDR3 DNA reads TGCGCCAGTCACTCACTAGCGGGAGTTGTCGATGAGCAGTTCTTC. It encodes CASHSLAGVVDEQFF.

The V gene is TRBV5-6, the J gene TRBJ2-3; TRBD2 aligns across 13 bases. CDR3 size: 17 residues. V was clipped by 2 bases and J by 5 bases; unmatched bases: 8. Germline lookup yields CDR1 SGHDT and CDR2 YYEEEE. CDR3 sequence: CASSFRLAGGLGDTQYF. The CDR3 DNA is TGTGCCAGCAGCTTCCGACTAGCGGGAGGCCTGGGAGATACGCAGTATTTT.

The V call is TRBV5-1, the J call TRBJ2-3; 12 bases agree with TRBD2. V shed 4 bases and J 8 bases; nucleotides not matched to a gene: 20. Germline V gene lookup returns CDR1 SGHRS and CDR2 YFSETQ. The CDR3 is 19 residues long. CDR3 loop: CASSQRLAGAPSAPGTQYF. The CDR3 DNA is TGCGCCAGCAGCCAGAGACTAGCGGGAGCCCCCTCCGCGCCGGGTACGCAGTATTTT. The full variable domain, its missing parts supplied by reference TRBV5-1 and TRBJ2-3, is KAGVTQTPRYLIKTRGQQVTLSCSPISGHRSVSWYQQTPGQGLQFLFEYFSETQRNKGNFPGRFSGRQFSNSRSEMNVSTLELGDSALYLCASSQRLAGAPSAPGTQYFGPGTRLTVL.